This T cell receptor beta chain was sequenced in a study of control samples from healthy donors and cancer patients. Some clones are missing from TCRdb's copy, which holds only in-frame ones; the method was immunoSEQ multiplex PCR. The sample has around 140,000 clones, about 90% seen once. The CDR3 consists of 13 residues. Germline CDR1 is SGHNT and CDR2 is YENEEA. V lost 5 bases and J lost 8, with 12 bases in between. The clonotype originates from a woman aged 50 to 60 in good health. The sequencing sample was made of blood. The chain recombines TRBV11-3 with TRBJ2-2, with D unresolved. CDR3 DNA sequence: TGTGCCAGCAGCCTTTCAGTCGTTGGGGAGCTGTTTTTT. It yields the protein CASSLSVVGELFF.